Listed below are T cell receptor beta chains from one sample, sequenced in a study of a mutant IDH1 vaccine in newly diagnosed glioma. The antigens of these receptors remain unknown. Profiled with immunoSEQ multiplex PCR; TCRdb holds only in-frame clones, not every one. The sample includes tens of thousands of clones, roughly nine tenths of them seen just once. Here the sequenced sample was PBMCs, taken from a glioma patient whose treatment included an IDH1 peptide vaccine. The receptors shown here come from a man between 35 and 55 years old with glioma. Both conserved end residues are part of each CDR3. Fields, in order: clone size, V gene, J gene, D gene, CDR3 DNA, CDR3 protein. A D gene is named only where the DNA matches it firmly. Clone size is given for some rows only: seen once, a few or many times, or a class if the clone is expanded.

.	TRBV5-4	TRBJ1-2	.	TGTGCCAGCAGCTTGGGTTACAGGCAGGAGAGATACACCTTC	CASSLGYRQERYTF
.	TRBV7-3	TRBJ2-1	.	TGTGCCAGCAGCTCCCGAGGCTCCTACAATGAGCAGTTCTTC	CASSSRGSYNEQFF
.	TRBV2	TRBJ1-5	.	TGTGCCAGCAGTCGGACCGCCACGGCAAGCAATCAGCCCCAGCATTTT	CASSRTATASNQPQHF
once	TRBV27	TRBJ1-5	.	TGTGCCAGCCGGAGGGCGGGGGAGGATAATCAGCCCCAGCATTTT	CASRRAGEDNQPQHF
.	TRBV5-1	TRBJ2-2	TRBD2	TGCGCCAGCAGGGGCGGGAGCATGAACACCGGGGAGCTGTTTTTT	CASRGGSMNTGELFF
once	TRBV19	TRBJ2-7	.	TGTGCCAGTAGTATCATCGGCAGCTACGAGCAGTACTTC	CASSIIGSYEQYF
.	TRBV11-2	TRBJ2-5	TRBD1	TGTGCCAGCAACGGACAGGAATTCACCCAGTACTTC	CASNGQEFTQYF
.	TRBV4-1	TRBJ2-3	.	TGCGCCAGCAGCCGTCAAGAGAGTCTGGACCCTTATACGCAGTATTTT	CASSRQESLDPYTQYF
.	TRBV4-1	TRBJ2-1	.	TGCGCCAGCAGCCAAGATCCAGCGCCTTCCTACAATGAGCAGTTCTTC	CASSQDPAPSYNEQFF
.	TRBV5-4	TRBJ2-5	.	TGTGCCAGCCACCGACTCCCTAGCGAGACCCAGTACTTC	CASHRLPSETQYF
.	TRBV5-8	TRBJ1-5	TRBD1	TGTGCCAGCAGCTTGGTATCTCAGGGGGGTTTTCGCAATCAGCCCCAGCATTTT	CASSLVSQGGFRNQPQHF
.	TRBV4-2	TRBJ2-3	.	TGTGCCAGCAGCCAAGGGCGGGGAGATACGCAGTATTTT	CASSQGRGDTQYF
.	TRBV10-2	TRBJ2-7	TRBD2	TGCGCCAGCAGAATCGGGACTAGCCACTCCTACGAGCAGTACTTC	CASRIGTSHSYEQYF
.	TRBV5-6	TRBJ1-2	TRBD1	TGTGCCAGCAAGACAGGGGGTGGTGGCTACACCTTC	CASKTGGGGYTF
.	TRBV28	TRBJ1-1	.	TGTGCCAGCTCGGGCGAGAACACTGAAGCTTTCTTT	CASSGENTEAFF
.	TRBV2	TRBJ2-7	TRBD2	TGTGCCAGCATCGGGAGGAGCTCCTACGAGCAGTACTTC	CASIGRSSYEQYF
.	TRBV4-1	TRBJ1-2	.	TGCGCCAGCAGCCAAGTGGGGGGCTACACCTTC	CASSQVGGYTF
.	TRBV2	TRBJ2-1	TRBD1	TGTGCCAGCAGTGAAGCACAGGGGCTATCCTACAATGAGCAGTTCTTC	CASSEAQGLSYNEQFF
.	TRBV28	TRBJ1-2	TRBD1	TGTGCCAGCAGTTCCGGGACAGGTTCCCCTCTGGGCTACACCTTC	CASSSGTGSPLGYTF
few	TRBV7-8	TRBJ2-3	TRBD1	TGTGCCAGCAGCTACTCGGGACAGGGAGCGTGGACGGATACGCAGTATTTT	CASSYSGQGAWTDTQYF
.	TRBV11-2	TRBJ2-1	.	TGTGCCAGCAGCCTTACAGGGAATCTTGGCAATGAGCAGTTCTTC	CASSLTGNLGNEQFF